These T cell receptor beta chains were read from a single sample in a study of PD-1 blockade in classical Hodgkin lymphoma. Produced via immunoSEQ multiplex PCR; TCRdb's table is partial and in-frame only. This sample has over 70,000 clones, with 90% found just once. This sample comprised peripheral blood mononuclear cells (PBMCs), obtained before the fourth cycle of nivolumab. Every receptor here comes from a human donor with classical Hodgkin lymphoma. The CDR3 runs from the conserved cysteine through the conserved F or W. Each record gives: D gene, V gene, J gene, clone size, CDR3 protein, CDR3 DNA. A D gene is named only where the DNA matches it firmly. A row's size may be missing; if present it is once, few, many or a size class.

>.|TRBV5-1|TRBJ2-1|.
CASSFSRTNEQFF
TGCGCCAGCAGCTTTTCCCGGACCAATGAGCAGTTCTTC
>TRBD1|TRBV15|TRBJ2-2|.
CATSRGQGAGELFF
TGTGCCACCAGCAGGGGACAGGGAGCCGGGGAGCTGTTTTTT
>.|TRBV7-2|TRBJ1-5|.
CASSHMFPGAYSNQPQHF
TGTGCCAGCAGCCACATGTTCCCTGGGGCTTATAGCAATCAGCCCCAGCATTTT
>TRBD2|TRBV5-4|TRBJ2-3|.
CASSLKTSGGHGDTQYF
TGTGCCAGCAGCTTGAAGACTAGCGGGGGTCACGGGGATACGCAGTATTTT
>.|TRBV7-6|TRBJ1-1|few
CASSLPGQLEAFF
TGTGCCAGCAGCTTACCAGGACAGTTAGAAGCTTTCTTT
>TRBD2|TRBV7-7|TRBJ2-5|.
CASSPGTSGGREETQYF
TGTGCCAGCAGTCCCGGGACTAGCGGGGGGCGGGAAGAGACCCAGTACTTC
>.|TRBV5-8|TRBJ2-5|.
CASSSGRRPQETQYF
TGTGCCAGCAGCTCCGGGCGCCGGCCCCAAGAGACCCAGTACTTC
>TRBD1|TRBV4-2|TRBJ2-7|.
CASSQDLDRGTISYEQYF
TGTGCCAGCAGCCAAGATCTTGACAGGGGGACCATCTCCTACGAGCAGTACTTC
>TRBD1|TRBV7-2|TRBJ2-3|.
CASSPPDRGSDTQYF
TGTGCCAGCAGCCCACCCGACAGGGGCTCAGATACGCAGTATTTT
>TRBD1|TRBV28|TRBJ1-1|.
CASTLERYGTGGDLNTEAFF
TGTGCCAGCACCTTAGAGAGGTACGGGACAGGGGGAGACTTGAACACTGAAGCTTTCTTT
>TRBD1|TRBV5-8|TRBJ1-6|.
CASSFGGQASSYNSPLHF
TGTGCCAGCAGCTTTGGGGGACAGGCGAGCTCCTATAATTCACCCCTCCACTTT
>TRBD1|TRBV7-2|TRBJ2-6|.
CASSDTGGPGANVLTF
TGTGCCAGCAGCGACACAGGGGGCCCTGGGGCCAACGTCCTGACTTTC
>.|TRBV7-2|TRBJ1-5|.
CASRSDTSNQPQHF
TGTGCCAGCAGATCCGACACTAGCAATCAGCCCCAGCATTTT
>TRBD1|TRBV29-1|TRBJ1-6|few
CSVTGVEGSPLHF
TGCAGCGTAACAGGGGTGGAAGGTTCACCCCTCCACTTT
>.|TRBV6-5|TRBJ1-6|.
CASRTPGRTNSPLHF
TGTGCCAGCAGGACCCCCGGACGGACTAATTCACCCCTCCACTTT
>TRBD1|TRBV13|TRBJ1-2|.
CASSFRDSQGYTF
TGTGCCAGCAGTTTCCGGGACAGCCAAGGCTACACCTTC
>.|TRBV5-1|TRBJ2-7|.
CASSLRQGGLGEQYF
TGCGCCAGCAGCTTAAGACAGGGAGGGTTAGGCGAGCAGTACTTC
>.|TRBV19|TRBJ1-2|.
CASSPPPDHYGYTF
TGTGCCAGTAGTCCCCCCCCGGACCACTATGGCTACACCTTC
>TRBD1|TRBV19|TRBJ2-7|.
CASAGTGAYEQYF
TGTGCCAGTGCTGGGACAGGGGCCTACGAGCAGTACTTC
>TRBD1|TRBV27|TRBJ2-7|.
CASRRDRDLAYEQYF
TGTGCCAGCAGAAGAGACAGGGATTTGGCCTACGAGCAGTACTTC
>.|TRBV6-1|TRBJ2-5|.
CASTFIPWGQETQYF
TGTGCCAGCACATTTATCCCATGGGGACAAGAGACCCAGTACTTC
>TRBD1|TRBV29-1|TRBJ2-5|.
CSVWTGSETQYF
TGCAGCGTCTGGACAGGGTCCGAGACCCAGTACTTC
>.|TRBV28|TRBJ1-1|.
CASSFAETEAFF
TGTGCCAGCAGTTTTGCGGAGACTGAAGCTTTCTTT
>TRBD1|TRBV7-6|TRBJ1-2|.
CASSSDRVGYTF
TGTGCCAGCAGCTCGGACAGGGTTGGCTACACCTTC
>.|TRBV19|TRBJ1-1|.
CASSIRARVESEAFF
TGTGCCAGTAGTATAAGGGCCAGGGTGGAATCTGAAGCTTTCTTT
>.|TRBV21-1|TRBJ2-7|.
CASSNDRGLPYEQYF
TGTGCCAGCAGCAACGACAGGGGTCTCCCCTACGAGCAGTACTTC
>.|TRBV4-3|TRBJ2-6|.
CASSPINSDSGANVLTF
TGCGCCAGCAGCCCAATAAACAGTGACTCTGGGGCCAACGTCCTGACTTTC
>.|TRBV6-5|TRBJ1-6|.
CASRPGAENSPLHF
TGTGCCAGCAGACCAGGAGCCGAAAATTCACCCCTCCACTTT
>.|TRBV28|TRBJ2-2|.
CATSTHANTGELFF
TGTGCCACCTCAACGCATGCGAACACCGGGGAGCTGTTTTTT
>.|TRBV28|TRBJ2-5|once
CASSYQPGPFGETQYF
TGTGCCAGCAGTTACCAACCGGGCCCCTTCGGGGAGACCCAGTACTTC
>.|TRBV11-2|TRBJ1-1|once
CASSLAALGTAPAFF
TGTGCCAGCAGCTTAGCGGCGCTAGGCACAGCCCCAGCTTTCTTT
>.|TRBV5-4|TRBJ2-7|.
CASSLGTSTYEQYF
TGTGCCAGCAGCTTGGGCACCTCCACCTACGAGCAGTACTTC
>.|TRBV5-1|TRBJ1-3|.
CASTLSGVSGNTIYF
TGCGCCAGCACCCTCTCGGGAGTATCTGGAAACACCATATATTTT
>.|TRBV18|TRBJ2-3|.
CASSHGGMSTDTQYF
TGTGCCAGCTCACACGGGGGAATGAGCACAGATACGCAGTATTTT
>TRBD1|TRBV30|TRBJ1-4|once
CAWTFGTGGEKLFF
TGTGCCTGGACGTTTGGGACAGGTGGGGAAAAACTGTTTTTT
>.|TRBV4-3|TRBJ2-7|.
CASSQEAGDEQYF
TGCGCCAGCAGCCAAGAAGCAGGGGACGAGCAGTACTTC
>.|TRBV9|TRBJ1-5|.
CASSVGGQDQPQHF
TGTGCCAGCAGCGTAGGGGGGCAAGATCAGCCCCAGCATTTT
>.|TRBV5-1|TRBJ2-1|.
CASSLVGGRDEQFF
TGCGCCAGCAGCCTGGTCGGGGGCAGGGATGAGCAGTTCTTC
>.|TRBV5-6|TRBJ1-4|.
CASSSSTPKLFF
TGTGCCAGCAGCTCCTCAACCCCTAAACTGTTTTTT
>.|TRBV7-9|TRBJ2-1|once
CASSSFRGQYNEQFF
TGTGCCAGCAGCTCGTTCCGGGGGCAGTACAATGAGCAGTTCTTC
>.|TRBV30|TRBJ2-7|.
CAWSATPDEQYF
TGTGCCTGGAGTGCCACCCCGGACGAGCAGTACTTC
>.|TRBV5-5|TRBJ2-5|.
CASSSYIQGGQETQYF
TGTGCCAGCAGCTCGTATATCCAGGGCGGGCAAGAGACCCAGTACTTC
>.|TRBV2|TRBJ2-5|.
CASKGPKGETQYF
TGTGCCAGCAAGGGACCGAAGGGGGAGACCCAGTACTTC
>.|TRBV9|TRBJ2-1|.
CASSVGLHNEQFF
TGTGCCAGCAGCGTAGGACTGCACAATGAGCAGTTCTTC
>.|TRBV14|TRBJ2-7|.
CASSQAPYEQYF
TGTGCCAGCAGCCAAGCCCCTTACGAGCAGTACTTC
>.|TRBV9|TRBJ2-3|once
CASSVAGASTDTQYF
TGTGCCAGCAGCGTAGCGGGGGCGAGCACAGATACGCAGTATTTT
>.|TRBV30|TRBJ1-2|.
CAWSVRAGEDYGYTF
TGTGCCTGGAGTGTACGCGCCGGGGAGGACTATGGCTACACCTTC
>TRBD2|TRBV5-4|TRBJ2-7|.
CASSTWGGYEQYF
TGTGCCAGCTCAACCTGGGGGGGGTACGAGCAGTACTTC
>.|TRBV7-2|TRBJ1-2|.
CASSLLQLNNGYTF
TGTGCCAGCAGCTTGCTCCAACTGAACAATGGCTACACCTTC
>TRBD2|TRBV6-5|TRBJ2-5|.
CASSPLAGGPGTQYF
TGTGCCAGCAGCCCACTAGCGGGGGGGCCTGGCACCCAGTACTTC
>.|TRBV19|TRBJ1-5|.
CASRTYNGPQHF
TGTGCCAGTAGGACATACAATGGGCCCCAGCATTTT
>.|TRBV5-4|TRBJ2-7|.
CASSLQGIVGYEQYF
TGTGCCAGCAGCTTGCAGGGGATAGTAGGCTACGAGCAGTACTTC
>TRBD2|TRBV4-1|TRBJ2-7|.
CASSQDPSGTAYEQYF
TGCGCCAGCAGCCAGGACCCTAGCGGGACAGCCTACGAGCAGTACTTC
>.|TRBV10-3|TRBJ1-2|.
CAISESMRGASYGYTF
TGTGCCATCAGTGAGTCGATGAGGGGCGCGAGCTATGGCTACACCTTC
>.|TRBV28|TRBJ1-2|.
CASSGGWPNYGYTF
TGTGCCAGCAGCGGGGGTTGGCCTAACTATGGCTACACCTTC
>.|TRBV15|TRBJ1-5|few
CATSRDSFTSNQPQHF
TGTGCCACCAGCAGAGATAGTTTCACTAGCAATCAGCCCCAGCATTTT